The source of this TCR beta chain is a study of blood T cells in healthy people across ages. Study observations and caveats: Long-lived donors carried more naive CD4+ cells and greater diversity than aged donors. Unknown CMV status may confound age-related changes in expanded clones.

This clonotype was recorded many times. No antigen is known for it. CDR1 and CDR2 from the germline V gene are ENHRY and SYGVKD. CDR3 length equals 14 residues. J lost 7 bases, V lost 5 bases, and 5 bases had no gene match. A second PCR of roughly 7 to 11 cycles used a sample-barcoded 5' primer and a J-beta primer mix. In TCRdb, the 5' RACE reads were re-called with MiXCR into one record per CDR3 protein. The repertoire includes more than 800,000 distinct CDR3 sequences, under 30% of them detected once, and approximately 15% sits in the top ten. The rearrangement links TRBV10-3 to TRBJ1-5; 10 bases are shared with TRBD1. The sequenced material came from blood. This TCR was sampled from a woman older than 75 in good health. The CDR3 loop is CAISSGQGDQPQHF. DNA of the CDR3: TGTGCCATCAGTTCAGGACAGGGGGACCAGCCCCAGCATTTT.